This TCR beta chain was obtained from a study of blood T cells in healthy people across ages. A second PCR, run for about 7 to 12 cycles, used a sample-barcoded 5' primer plus a J-beta primer mix. TCRdb independently ran MiXCR on the 5' RACE reads; one entry per CDR3 protein. The data contain about 830,000 distinct CDR3 sequences, roughly 64% of them singletons. This clonotype was counted between two and nine times. This CDR3 has 16 residues. The V and J ends lost 4 bases and 2 bases respectively, with 20 bases between them. Germline V gene lookup returns CDR1 SQVTM and CDR2 ANQGSEA. This TCR derives from a man under 40 in good health. This chain joins TRBV29-1 and TRBJ2-5; weak D call: TRBD1 (6 bases). The source material was blood. This chain's CDR3 is CSVVVVRDMKQETQYF. The CDR3 DNA sequence: TGCAGCGTTGTAGTTGTCAGGGACATGAAACAAGAGACCCAGTACTTC.